The next 17 T cell receptor beta chains were all read from a single sample in a study of cytomegalovirus exposure and HLA in healthy donors. Primers: 60 Vbeta forward and 13 Jbeta reverse. Only in-frame clones appear in the TCRdb table, and some are missing; sequencing was by immunoSEQ multiplex PCR. Of tens of thousands of clones detected, just under 80% appear once; the ten largest clones hold just under 2.5%. Sequenced material: PBMCs. These receptors were collected from a male donor in good health and CMV-seropositive.

V is TRBV5-4 and J is TRBJ1-2, with 10 nucleotides matching TRBD1. Germline V gene sequence: CDR1 SGHNT, CDR2 YYREEE (reference sequence). The CDR3 totals 15 residues. Trimming removed 1 base from V and 6 bases from J; junction bases left unmatched: 6. This CDR3 reads CASSLKTGGVHGYTF. CDR3 DNA sequence: TGTGCCAGCAGCTTGAAGACAGGGGGCGTTCATGGCTACACCTTC.

The genes are TRBV20-1 and TRBJ2-7; TRBD2 is a possible D gene (5 bases). V was pared by 2 bases and J by 5 bases, with 7 bases between. CDR1 is DFQATT and CDR2 is SNEGSKA in the germline V gene (reference sequence). The CDR3 is 11 amino acids. The CDR3 loop is CSARPGNEQYF. DNA for the CDR3: TGCAGTGCTAGACCGGGGAACGAGCAGTACTTC.

The J gene is TRBJ2-5, the V gene TRBV6-5, with 7 bases fitting TRBD1. The CDR3 loop spans 15 amino acids. V lost 6 bases and J lost 1; bases outside the gene matches: 8. Per germline, CDR1 MNHEY and CDR2 SVGAGI. CDR3 nucleotide sequence: TGTGCCAGCAGCGGTAGACAGGGCGGCCAAGAGACCCAGTACTTC. It encodes CASSGRQGGQETQYF.

The rearrangement links TRBV11-2 to TRBJ1-4; no definite D call. The CDR3 covers 13 residues. From germline, CDR1 is SGHAT and CDR2 FQNNGV. V was cut by 5 bases and J by 7 bases, with 11 bases left in between. The CDR3 region has the DNA TGTGCCAGCAGCCGGAGGTTAGGTGAAAAACTGTTTTTT. Translating it yields CASSRRLGEKLFF.

The J gene is TRBJ2-7, the V gene TRBV6-1; 8 bases map to TRBD2. V shed 5 bases, J shed 6 bases, and the junction held 12 bases outside the gene matches. The germline CDR1 and CDR2 sequences are MNHNS and SASEGT. The CDR3 consists of 15 residues. Written as DNA, the CDR3 is TGTGCCAGCAGTCCGGGGTACGGCGCGGGGGGCGAGCAGTACTTC. Translation: CASSPGYGAGGEQYF.

The chain couples TRBV27 to TRBJ1-1; the D gene is possibly TRBD1 (6 bases). V was trimmed by 5 bases and J by 5 bases, leaving 15 bases between them. The CDR3 spans 14 residues. Germline values: CDR1 MNHEY, CDR2 SMNVEV (reference sequence). The CDR3 sequence: CASSPQGRRTEAFF. The CDR3 nucleotides are TGTGCCAGCAGTCCACAGGGTCGCCGGACTGAAGCTTTCTTT.

This chain links TRBV27 with TRBJ1-3; D perhaps matches TRBD1 (6 bases). This CDR3 contains 15 residues. Trimming stripped 1 base from V and 0 bases from J, with 7 bases between. Germline loops: CDR1 MNHEY, CDR2 SMNVEV (reference sequence). CDR3 in DNA: TGTGCCAGCAGTTTATGGACAGCCTCTGGAAACACCATATATTTT. Translated, it gives CASSLWTASGNTIYF.

The chain joins TRBV19 to TRBJ2-1, with D perhaps TRBD1 (6 bases). The V gene's germline CDR1 is LNHDA and CDR2 SQIVND (reference sequence). The germline V and J ends were trimmed by 4 bases and 0 bases, with 13 bases remaining between them. This CDR3 has 16 amino acids. The CDR3 region has the DNA TGTGCCAGTAGTACGTGGGACAAGAGCTCCTACAATGAGCAGTTCTTC. Protein: CASSTWDKSSYNEQFF.

The V gene is TRBV28, the J gene TRBJ1-1; D not certain. V lost 3 bases, J lost 6 bases, and 8 bases lay in between. The CDR3 is 12 residues long. The germline V gene encodes CDR1 MDHEN and CDR2 SYDVKM. The CDR3, as DNA: TGTGCCAGCAGTTTTTCAGTTTCTGAAGCTTTCTTT. Protein product: CASSFSVSEAFF.

The genes are TRBV28 and TRBJ2-1, with 7 bases aligning to TRBD1. V trimming: 6 bases; J trimming: 0 bases; junction bases outside the gene matches: 8. Germline CDR1 reads MDHEN; CDR2 reads SYDVKM. CDR3 length equals 16 residues. The CDR3 bases are TGTGCCAGCAGAAACCCCCGGACAGGCTCCTACAATGAGCAGTTCTTC. The encoded protein is CASRNPRTGSYNEQFF.

The genes are TRBV9 and TRBJ2-5; 13 bases align to TRBD2. J lost 4 bases, V lost 3 bases, and 3 bases had no gene match. The CDR3 contains 15 residues. Germline CDR1 is SGDLS and CDR2 is YYNGEE. In DNA, the CDR3 is TGTGCCAGCAGCGCACTAGCGGGAGGGCGAGAGACCCAGTACTTC. This encodes CASSALAGGRETQYF.

V usage is TRBV2 and J usage is TRBJ1-3, with unresolved D. Deletions cut 7 bases from V and 0 bases from J, with 10 bases between. The CDR3 totals 14 residues. Germline V gives CDR1 SNHLY, CDR2 FYNNEI. The CDR3 loop is CASKSSSSGNTIYF. The CDR3 DNA is TGTGCCAGCAAGAGCTCTTCCTCTGGAAACACCATATATTTT.

In DNA, the CDR3 is TGTGCCAGCAGCCCGGGTGGGGCTCGGCTAGCGGGAGTCACCGGGGAGCTGTTTTTT. Amino acids: CASSPGGARLAGVTGELFF. The chain couples TRBV5-4 to TRBJ2-2, with 10 bases aligning to TRBD2. Germline-derived CDR1 and CDR2 are SGHNT and YYREEE (reference sequence). The V segment lost 4 bases and the J segment 4 bases; nucleotides outside the gene matches: 16. CDR3 length: 19 amino acids.

This chain uses TRBV7-9 with TRBJ2-1, with 8 bases matching TRBD2. The CDR3 covers 15 residues. The germline V gene has CDR1 SEHNR and CDR2 FQNEAQ (reference sequence). J lost 7 bases, V lost 6 bases, and 11 bases had no gene match. The CDR3 coding sequence is TGTGCCAGCAGGGGGTGGCGGGAGGAAAAAAATGAGCAGTTCTTC. It encodes CASRGWREEKNEQFF. Filled out from reference TRBV7-9 and TRBJ2-1, the complete variable domain reads DTGVSQNPRHKITKRGQNVTFRCDPISEHNRLYWYRQTLGQGPEFLTYFQNEAQLEKSRLLSDRFSAERPKGSFSTLEIQRTEQGDSAMYLCASRGWREEKNEQFFGPGTRLTVL.

V and J are TRBV28 and TRBJ2-7; 14 positions match TRBD2. V shed 5 bases, J shed 10 bases, and the junction held 10 bases outside the gene matches. The CDR3 spans 15 residues. Germline V gene lookup returns CDR1 MDHEN and CDR2 SYDVKM. As DNA, the CDR3 is TGTGCCAGCAGTCGAACCGGGACTAGCGGGAGCCGACAGTACTTC. Its protein product is CASSRTGTSGSRQYF.

The chain carries TRBV29-1 and TRBJ2-7; 13 nucleotides agree with TRBD2. J was trimmed by 6 bases and V by 3 bases; bases with no gene match: 8. Germline V lookup: CDR1 SQVTM, CDR2 ANQGSEA. The CDR3 totals 15 residues. The CDR3 bases are TGCAGCGTTGAGGAACTAGCGGGAGGGCCGGGCGAGCAGTACTTC. This codes for CSVEELAGGPGEQYF.

The chain employs TRBV6-1 and TRBJ2-4; D uncertain. The V gene's germline CDR1 is MNHNS and CDR2 SASEGT. The CDR3 has 11 residues. Trimming left V 11 bases short and J 8 bases short, with 13 bases between. CDR3 amino acids: CALSTGDIQYF. The DNA of the CDR3 is TGTGCCCTCTCCACCGGTGACATTCAGTACTTC.